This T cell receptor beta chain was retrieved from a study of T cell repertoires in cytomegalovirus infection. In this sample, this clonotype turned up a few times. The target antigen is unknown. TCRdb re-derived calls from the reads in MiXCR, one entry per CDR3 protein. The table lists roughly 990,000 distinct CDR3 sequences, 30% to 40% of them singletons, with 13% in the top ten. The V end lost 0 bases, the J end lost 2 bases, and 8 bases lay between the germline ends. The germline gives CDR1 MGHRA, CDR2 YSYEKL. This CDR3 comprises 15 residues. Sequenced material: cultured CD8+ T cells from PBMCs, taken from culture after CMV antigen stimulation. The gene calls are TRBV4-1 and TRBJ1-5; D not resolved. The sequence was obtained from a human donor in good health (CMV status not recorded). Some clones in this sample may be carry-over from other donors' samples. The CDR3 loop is CASSQDYSRNQPQHF. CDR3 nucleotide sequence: TGCGCCAGCAGCCAAGACTACAGCCGCAATCAGCCCCAGCATTTT.